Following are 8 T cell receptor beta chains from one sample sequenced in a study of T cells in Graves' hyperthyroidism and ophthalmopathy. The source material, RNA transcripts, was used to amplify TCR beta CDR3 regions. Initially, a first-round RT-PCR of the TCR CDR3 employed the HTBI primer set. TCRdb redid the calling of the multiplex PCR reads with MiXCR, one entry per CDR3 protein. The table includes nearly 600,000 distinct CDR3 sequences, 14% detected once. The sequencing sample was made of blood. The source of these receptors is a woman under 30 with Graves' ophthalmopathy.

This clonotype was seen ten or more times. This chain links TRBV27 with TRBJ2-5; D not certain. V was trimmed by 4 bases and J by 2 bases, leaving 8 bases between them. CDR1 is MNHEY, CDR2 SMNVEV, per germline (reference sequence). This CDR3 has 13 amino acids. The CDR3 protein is CASSSPTQETQYF. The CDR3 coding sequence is TGTGCCAGCAGTTCCCCGACGCAAGAGACCCAGTACTTC.

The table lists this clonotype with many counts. CDR3 amino acids: CRALSHMSPLTPEAFF. As DNA, the CDR3 is TGCAGGGCCTTGAGTCACATGAGCCCGTTAACCCCTGAAGCTTTCTTT. The rearrangement joins TRBV29-1 to TRBJ1-1; D is undetermined. There are 16 residues in the CDR3. The germline V gene has CDR1 SQVTM and CDR2 ANQGSEA. The full variable domain, with the rest looked up from reference TRBV29-1 and TRBJ1-1, is SAVISQKPSRDICQRGTSLTIQCQVDSQVTMMFWYRQQPGQSLTLIATANQGSEATYESGFVIDKFPISRPNLTFSTLTVSNMSPEDSSIYLCRALSHMSPLTPEAFFGQGTRLTVV.

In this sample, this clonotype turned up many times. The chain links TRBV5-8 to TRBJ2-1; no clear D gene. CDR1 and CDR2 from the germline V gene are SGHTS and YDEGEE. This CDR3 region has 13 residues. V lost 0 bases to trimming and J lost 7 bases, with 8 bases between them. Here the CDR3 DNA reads TGTGCCAGCAGCTTGGGGTATTGGAATGAGCAGTTCTTC. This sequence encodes CASSLGYWNEQFF.

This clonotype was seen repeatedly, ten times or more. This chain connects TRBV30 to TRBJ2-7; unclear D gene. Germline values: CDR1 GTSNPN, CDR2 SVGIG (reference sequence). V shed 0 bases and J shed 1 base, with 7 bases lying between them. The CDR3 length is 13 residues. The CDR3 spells CAWSVIESYEQYF. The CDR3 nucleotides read TGTGCCTGGAGTGTGATAGAGTCCTACGAGCAGTACTTC.

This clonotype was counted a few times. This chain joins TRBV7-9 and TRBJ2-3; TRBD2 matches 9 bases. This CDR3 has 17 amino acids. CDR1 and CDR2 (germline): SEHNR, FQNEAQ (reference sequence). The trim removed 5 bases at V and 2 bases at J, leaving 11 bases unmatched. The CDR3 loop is CASSQPRLAVLTDTQYF. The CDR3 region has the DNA TGTGCCAGCAGCCAACCCAGACTAGCGGTCCTCACAGATACGCAGTATTTT.

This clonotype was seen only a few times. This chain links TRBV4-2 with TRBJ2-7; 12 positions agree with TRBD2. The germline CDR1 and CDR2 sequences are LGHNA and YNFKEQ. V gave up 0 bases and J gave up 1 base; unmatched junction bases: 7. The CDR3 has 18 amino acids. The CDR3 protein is CASSQDGPGTSGSYEQYF. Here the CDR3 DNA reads TGTGCCAGCAGCCAAGACGGTCCTGGGACTAGCGGGTCCTACGAGCAGTACTTC.

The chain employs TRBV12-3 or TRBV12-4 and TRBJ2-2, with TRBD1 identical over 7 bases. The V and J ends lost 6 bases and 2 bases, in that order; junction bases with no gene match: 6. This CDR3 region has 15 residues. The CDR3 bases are TGTGCCAGCAGCACCCACAGGGGTAACACCGGGGAGCTGTTTTTT. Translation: CASSTHRGNTGELFF.

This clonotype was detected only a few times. CDR3 residues: CASSPVSAPGGDIQYF. CDR3 in DNA: TGTGCCAGCAGCCCGGTCTCGGCTCCCGGGGGGGACATTCAGTACTTC. This chain links TRBV3-1 with TRBJ2-4; 8 nucleotides match TRBD2. Unmatched junction bases numbered 13, after V lost 4 bases and J lost 8 bases. The CDR3 length is 16 residues. CDR1 is LGHDT and CDR2 is YNNKEL in the germline V gene (reference sequence).